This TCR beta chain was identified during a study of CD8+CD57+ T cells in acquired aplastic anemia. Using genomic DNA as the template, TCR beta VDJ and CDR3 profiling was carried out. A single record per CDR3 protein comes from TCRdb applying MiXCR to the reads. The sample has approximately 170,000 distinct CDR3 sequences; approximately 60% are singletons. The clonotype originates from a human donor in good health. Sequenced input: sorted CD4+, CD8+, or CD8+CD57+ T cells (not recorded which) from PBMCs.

CDR3 in DNA: TGTGCCACCAGTGATCCAACGGGGGGGATCTACGAGCAGTACTTC. Amino acids: CATSDPTGGIYEQYF. V is TRBV24-1 and J is TRBJ2-7; 8 bases agree with TRBD2. This CDR3 has 15 amino acids. Trimming removed 3 bases from V and 3 bases from J; junction bases left unmatched: 6. The V gene's germline CDR1 is KGHDR and CDR2 SFDVKD.